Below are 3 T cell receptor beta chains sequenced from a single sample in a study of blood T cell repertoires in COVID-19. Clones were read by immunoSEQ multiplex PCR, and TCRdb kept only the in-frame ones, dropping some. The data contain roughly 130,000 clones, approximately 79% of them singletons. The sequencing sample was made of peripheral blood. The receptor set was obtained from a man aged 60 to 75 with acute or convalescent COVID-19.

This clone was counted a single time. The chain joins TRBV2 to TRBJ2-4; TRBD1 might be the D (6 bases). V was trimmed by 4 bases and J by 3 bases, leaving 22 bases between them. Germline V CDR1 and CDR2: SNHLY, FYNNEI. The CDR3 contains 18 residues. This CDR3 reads CASSAGTQSPTRKNIQYF. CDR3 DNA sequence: TGTGCCAGCAGTGCCGGGACACAGAGTCCCACCCGCAAAAACATTCAGTACTTC.

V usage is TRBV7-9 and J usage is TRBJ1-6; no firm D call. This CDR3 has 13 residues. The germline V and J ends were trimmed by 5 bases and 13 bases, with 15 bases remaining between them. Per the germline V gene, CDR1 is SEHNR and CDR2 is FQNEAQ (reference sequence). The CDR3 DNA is TGTGCCAGCAGCCGGGGTTCTATCGACCCCCTCCACTTT. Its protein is CASSRGSIDPLHF.

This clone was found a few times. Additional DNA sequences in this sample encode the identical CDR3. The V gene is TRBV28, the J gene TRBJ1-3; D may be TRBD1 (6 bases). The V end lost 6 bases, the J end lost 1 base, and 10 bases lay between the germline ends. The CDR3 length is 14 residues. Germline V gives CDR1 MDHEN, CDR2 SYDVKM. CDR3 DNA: TGTGCCAGCAGCAAGGGGGGGTCTGGAAACACCATATATTTT. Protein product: CASSKGGSGNTIYF.